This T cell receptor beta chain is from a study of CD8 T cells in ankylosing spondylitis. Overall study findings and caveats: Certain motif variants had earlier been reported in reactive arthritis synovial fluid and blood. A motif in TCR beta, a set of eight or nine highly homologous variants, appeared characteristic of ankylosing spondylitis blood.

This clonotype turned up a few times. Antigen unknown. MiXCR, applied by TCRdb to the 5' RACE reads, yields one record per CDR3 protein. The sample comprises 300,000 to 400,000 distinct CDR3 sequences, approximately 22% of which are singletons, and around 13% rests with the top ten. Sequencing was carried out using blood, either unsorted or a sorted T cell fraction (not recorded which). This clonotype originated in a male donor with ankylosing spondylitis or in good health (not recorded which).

CDR3 amino acids: CASSDLTEQYF. Written as DNA, the CDR3 is TGTGCCAGCAGCGACCTAACAGAGCAGTACTTC. The chain uses TRBV9 and TRBJ2-7; the D is unclear. Trimming took 3 bases from V and 7 from J, leaving 8 bases between them. The CDR3 is 11 residues long. Per the germline V gene, CDR1 is SGDLS and CDR2 is YYNGEE.